The clone carrying this TCR beta chain has ten or more counts. Its antigen is unknown. Unmatched junction bases numbered 6, after V lost 4 bases and J lost 7 bases. The CDR3 runs to 14 residues. CDR1 and CDR2 (germline): MDHEN, SYDVKM. Unique molecular identifiers were used to barcode this TCRbeta library. From the PCR reads, TCRdb called clonotypes with MiXCR, one entry per CDR3 protein. The sample contains around 600,000 distinct CDR3 sequences, roughly 23% of which appear only once. The sample comes from a study of T-cell reconstitution after alpha-beta-depleted transplantation in children. Regarding the study as a whole: At day 60, the high TCRbeta diversity found in some patients originated from recipient T cells and thymic progenitors that had survived. Several hundred expanded graft clones reportedly supplied alpha-beta T cells about two months after transplant. Among T cells one year after transplant, newly produced cells accounted for most counts and diversity.

The genes are TRBV28 and TRBJ2-5; 10 positions agree with TRBD2. This TCR was sampled from a boy less than two years old who had a stem cell transplant for acute myeloid leukemia, so the T cells may come from the graft donor. The sample here was PBMCs, mostly from graft donor cells, taken 360 days after TCRalphabeta/CD19-depleted stem cell transplant. The CDR3 DNA sequence: TGTGCCAGCAGTTGGACTAGCGGAATTGGGACCCAGTACTTC. Translation gives CASSWTSGIGTQYF.